These 3 T cell receptor beta chains share one sample of origin, sequenced in a study of OX40 agonist ivuxolimab in advanced cancers. Measured with immunoSEQ multiplex PCR; TCRdb has only the in-frame clones, and not every one. The sample holds 73,000 or so clones, around 84% seen once. Material: CD4+ or CD8+ T cells sorted from blood, obtained in a trial of the OX40 agonist ivuxolimab. The receptors here all came from an adult with an advanced solid tumor such as melanoma, head and neck, liver or kidney cancer.

This clone was counted between two and nine times. The chain is built from TRBV27 and TRBJ1-5; 10 positions agree with TRBD1. Germline trimming cut 6 bases from V and 2 bases from J; bases unmatched to any gene: 7. The CDR3 spans 16 residues. Per the germline V gene, CDR1 is MNHEY and CDR2 is SMNVEV (reference sequence). CDR3 sequence reads: CASRLGQGSGNQPQHF. The CDR3 DNA reads as TGTGCCAGCAGACTGGGACAGGGGAGCGGCAATCAGCCCCAGCATTTT.

V and J are TRBV7-2 and TRBJ2-7; D may correspond to TRBD1 or TRBD2 (6 bases each). Germline CDR1 and CDR2: SGHTA and FQGNSA. Trimming took 3 bases from V and 6 from J, leaving 15 bases between them. CDR3 size: 14 residues. The CDR3 nucleotides read TGTGCCAGCAGCTTTGAGGTCAAGGGGGGCGAGCAGTACTTC. It yields the protein CASSFEVKGGEQYF.

In this sample, this clone turned up a few times. The chain links TRBV5-1 to TRBJ2-7; D uncertain. Germline V gene lookup returns CDR1 SGHRS and CDR2 YFSETQ. V gave up 0 bases and J gave up 0 bases, with 4 bases separating them. This CDR3 region has 13 residues. This CDR3 is CASSLDRSYEQYF. The DNA of the CDR3 is TGCGCCAGCAGCTTGGATCGCTCCTACGAGCAGTACTTC.